Listed below are T cell receptor beta chains from one sample, sequenced in a study of blood T cell repertoires in COVID-19. This table comes from immunoSEQ multiplex PCR, and its TCRdb copy is limited to in-frame clones, with some not included. The table records 150,000 or so clones, over 75% of them present only once. The source material was PBMCs or T cells enriched from blood (not recorded which). The receptor source for this set is a woman in her fifties or sixties who had recovered from COVID-19. CDR3s include the opening cysteine and the closing phenylalanine or tryptophan. The D gene is left open where the match is weak. Clone size is not always given. Where it is, it says once, few, many or a class for expanded clones.

>TRBD1|TRBJ1-4|-|TRBV27
TGTGCCAGCAGTGAACAGGGGATCCCGGCTAATGAAAAACTGTTTTTT
CASSEQGIPANEKLFF
>-|TRBJ1-1|-|TRBV11-2
TGTGCCAGCAGCGAAAACAGGGTAATGGGGGCTTTAATGAACACTGAAGCTTTCTTT
CASSENRVMGALMNTEAFF
>-|TRBJ1-5|-|TRBV28
TGTGCCAGCAGGCCAGAGGAAAATCAGCCCCAGCATTTT
CASRPEENQPQHF
>-|TRBJ2-5|-|TRBV28
TGTGCCAGCAGTCAGCGCGGGCGGGAGACCCAGTACTTC
CASSQRGRETQYF
>-|TRBJ2-3|-|TRBV7-2
TGTGCCAGCAGCACCTTTGCGGTAGCTAGCACAGATACGCAGTATTTT
CASSTFAVASTDTQYF
>TRBD1|TRBJ2-5|few|TRBV30
TGTGCCTGGGGGACAGGGGGAGAGACCCAGTACTTC
CAWGTGGETQYF
>TRBD1|TRBJ1-4|-|TRBV4-1
TGCGCCAGCAGTAACTCGGGACAGCTTAATGAAAAACTGTTTTTT
CASSNSGQLNEKLFF
>TRBD2|TRBJ2-7|-|TRBV18
TGTGCCAGCTCAGGTAGCGGGAGCGTCCACGAGCAGTACTTC
CASSGSGSVHEQYF
>-|TRBJ1-2|once|TRBV2
TGTGCCAGCAGCCCGGAAACAGGGTTCCGACCCGGCTACACCTTC
CASSPETGFRPGYTF
>TRBD2|TRBJ2-7|-|TRBV19
TGTGCCAGCAGAGGGACTAGCGGAGCCTACGAGCAGTACTTC
CASRGTSGAYEQYF
>-|TRBJ2-5|-|TRBV5-1
TGCGCCAGCGCTAGTGGTCCTCAAAGTGGAGAGACCCAGTACTTC
CASASGPQSGETQYF